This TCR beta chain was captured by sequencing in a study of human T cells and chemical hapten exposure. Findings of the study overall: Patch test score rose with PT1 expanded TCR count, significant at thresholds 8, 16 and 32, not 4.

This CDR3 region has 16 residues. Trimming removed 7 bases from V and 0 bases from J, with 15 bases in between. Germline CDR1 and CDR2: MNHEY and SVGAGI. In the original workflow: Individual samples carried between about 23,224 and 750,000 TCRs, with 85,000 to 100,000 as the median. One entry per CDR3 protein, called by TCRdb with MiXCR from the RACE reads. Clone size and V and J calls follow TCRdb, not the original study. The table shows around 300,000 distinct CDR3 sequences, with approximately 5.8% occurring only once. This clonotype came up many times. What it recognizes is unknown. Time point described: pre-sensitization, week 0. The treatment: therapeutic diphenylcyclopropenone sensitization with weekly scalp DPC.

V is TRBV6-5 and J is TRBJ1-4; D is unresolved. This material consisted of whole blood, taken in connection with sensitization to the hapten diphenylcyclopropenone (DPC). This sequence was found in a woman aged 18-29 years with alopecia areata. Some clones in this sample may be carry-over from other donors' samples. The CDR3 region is CASTPHLWTTNEKLFF. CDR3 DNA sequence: TGTGCCAGCACCCCCCATTTGTGGACAACTAATGAAAAACTGTTTTTT.